Given below is one T cell receptor (beta chain) in context. The junction had 7 bases not matched to a gene; V was cut back by 0 bases and J by 8 bases. Germline V lookup: CDR1 SGHNT, CDR2 YYREEE (reference sequence). The CDR3 is 15 amino acids. The data were obtained in a study of OX40 agonist ivuxolimab in advanced cancers. Here immunoSEQ multiplex PCR was the method, and the copy in TCRdb shows in-frame clones only, minus some. This repertoire shows around 48,000 clones, 70% to 80% found once; its top ten account for about 2.7%. The receptor was derived from an adult with an advanced solid tumor such as melanoma, head and neck, liver or kidney cancer. This chain uses TRBV5-4 with TRBJ2-2, with 7 bases aligning to TRBD2. The sample consisted of CD4+ or CD8+ T cells sorted from blood, taken in a trial of the OX40 agonist ivuxolimab. The CDR3 loop reads CASSLVGGSIGELFF. The CDR3 DNA sequence: TGTGCCAGCAGCTTGGTGGGAGGGAGCATTGGGGAGCTGTTTTTT.